Detailed here is one TCR beta chain. Its antigen is not yet known. No qualities accompany the bases; no much larger clone lies one base away. The sample is drawn from a study of cytomegalovirus exposure and HLA in healthy donors (dated by TCRdb to about 2017). Regarding the research as a whole: In an earlier analysis of approximately 500 of the donors, 250 to 350 Gb of sequence data and 90 million to 120 million unique TCR beta sequences from 180 million or so T cells were reported. About 320 gigabases of sequencing data and 70 million to 100 million unique TCR sequences were included in an early release covering roughly 600 HLA-typed donors. Among the roughly 400 genotyped donors, about 83% belonged to the genetic ancestry cluster associated with self-reported Caucasian donors. The aim of the study was to test whether cataloging public T cell receptors could identify signatures of past pathogen exposure. Using immunosequencing, the study profiled T cell repertoires from around 680 subjects and related those repertoires to cytomegalovirus serostatus. In addition to the first cohort of around 670 subjects, a separate validation cohort of 130 or so different subjects was used. High-throughput TCR immunosequencing, statistical association of individual TCRs with disease status, and machine learning were combined to predict cytomegalovirus infection status. A later analysis re-analyzed previously published TCR beta repertoires from roughly 630 donors and added high-resolution HLA genotyping to study TCR occurrence patterns. Rather than drawing on any new phenotypic data, the later analysis identified candidate immune exposures from TCR beta sequences and the way those sequences occurred across donors. An earlier analysis of 587 of the donors applied high-throughput TCR beta sequencing to assess whether each TCR beta V gene segment acted as functional or pseudogenic. Donor age, sex, ethnicity and CMV serostatus were collected together with the repertoire data. A later genetic analysis used genome-wide SNP genotypes for about 60% of the roughly 700 donors, treating that subset as a discovery cohort. Every repertoire in the discovery cohort had been generated on one and the same sequencing platform. HLA typing covered class I and class II loci at four-digit resolution. Typing coverage varied by locus: about 629-630 donors for A, B, C, DRB1 and DQB1; approximately 560 for DQA1; nearly 610 for DPA1; more than 450 for DPB1. About five DR-DQ haplotypes were handled as single units for association and clustering, since linkage in the cohort was strong. Across approximately 420 genotyped donors of the cohort, an average of 235,054 unique TCR beta nucleotide sequences per donor were sequenced, and roughly 17% of those sequences were non-productive.

Overall study outcomes, separate from this receptor: The classifier was reported to diagnose cytomegalovirus status with high specificity and sensitivity in both the original and validation cohorts. The study listed 164 TCR beta chains as associated with cytomegalovirus. A later analysis found that most CMV-associated TCR beta chains appeared HLA-restricted, with HLA associations seemingly driven largely by CMV exposure. The cohort was sequenced for TCR beta chains only, and without alpha or paired-chain data the features that could be detected were limited. A later genetic analysis reported fewer N-insertions in productive TCRs among donors in an Asian-associated ancestry cluster than the roughly 720-donor mean. While some public TCRs were present in many individuals, most TCR sequences turned up only very rarely across donors. When HLA alleles, especially DR and DQ, strongly co-occurred, attributing TCR associations to individual alleles was difficult. Several of the top co-occurrence clusters appeared to be linked to parvovirus B19, influenza, CMV and Epstein-Barr virus, according to a later analysis. A further reported finding was that TCR beta sequences accurately predicted the HLA-A and HLA-B alleles for most subjects in the first cohort. According to the authors, the approach could potentially be generalized to other disease states and immunological phenotypes. A later analysis associated 16,951 TCR beta sequences with specific HLA alleles at a false discovery rate of 0.05. The only immune exposure information available for the cohort was CMV serostatus. In an earlier analysis of some 550 of the donors, most TCR beta V segments were observed in productive rearrangements about 90% or about 30% of the time, broadly matching IMGT annotations. An association between a missense DCLRE1C variant and V-gene and J-gene trimming of TCR beta chains was found in a later genetic analysis and replicated in an independent cohort. Presence/absence analyses assumed roughly uniform sequencing depth across donors, an assumption that may not hold. Some IMGT-functional V segments, including TRBV6-2 and TRBV6-3, could not be told apart with the 87-base-pair reads, so those segments were excluded. In a later analysis, HLA-associated TCR beta chains were found to be more clonally expanded and to have lower generation probabilities than equally common non-associated chains. Three of the identified cytomegalovirus-associated TCR beta chains were confirmed in vitro to be specific for cytomegalovirus antigens. Linkage disequilibrium might explain the correlated functional status among segregating V segments, but an unknown experimental factor could not be excluded. A group of highly shared sequence variants was considered likely to be a technical artifact of the sequencing pipeline. Because some donors lacked HLA typing at each locus, the association tests relied only on the typed subset. A later analysis found that TCR association rates varied across HLA loci, with DRB1 alleles showing the most associated TCRs and HLA-C alleles the fewest. The earlier analysis of nearly 600 of the donors excluded around 17 rarely observed V segments, including chromosome 9 orphons, because counts were too low.

Libraries were prepared through the immunoSEQ multiplex PCR assay. A mixture of 60 forward primers for TCR Vbeta segments and 13 reverse primers for TCR Jbeta segments was used in the multiplex PCR. A multiplex PCR assay on genomic DNA amplified the CDR3 region of rearranged TCR beta genes. Amplified TCR beta libraries were sequenced as 87-base-pair reads on the Illumina HiSeq System. The original methods were these. A later analysis counted about 76 million unique TCR beta chains across the 500 to 850 repertoires, and around 9.9 million of these chains were shared by at least two donors. A nearest-neighbor algorithm error-corrected the raw reads and collapsed the reads into unique sequences, merging closely related sequences to remove PCR and sequencing errors. To assign V, D and J gene segments, CDR3 sequences were aligned to IMGT reference sequences. Each retained sequence needed at least a six-nucleotide match to both a V gene segment and a J gene segment. A rearrangement was called productive if the CDR3 had no stop codons and remained in frame with V and J, and every other rearrangement was called non-productive. Following IMGT convention, CDR3 was defined as the stretch from the second conserved V-encoded cysteine up to the conserved J-encoded phenylalanine. Sequences without an unambiguous match to a single V gene segment were excluded from the earlier analysis of several hundred of the donors. In an earlier analysis of 500 to 750 of the donors, V segments were called functional above 56.7% productive rearrangements and were called segregating when the between-donor standard deviation exceeded 5%. A statistical classification framework was developed to diagnose cytomegalovirus status using the catalog of TCR beta chain sequences. In a later analysis, TCR nucleotide sequences were compared against IMGT/GENE-DB human TR gene sequences so that V and J genes could be assigned. The TCRdist pipeline was used in a later analysis to assign CDR3 sequences and most-parsimonious VDJ recombination scenarios. In a later analysis, each TCR beta chain was defined by its CDR3 amino acid sequence together with its V-gene family, and reads without a unique V-gene family were excluded. A later analysis removed roughly 590 highly shared, low-generation-probability nucleotide sequences to deal with suspected cross-contamination and a sequencing artifact. For each public chain, a later analysis derived a clonal expansion index from normalized ranks of inferred template counts within each repertoire. In a later analysis, generation probabilities were computed with a VDJ recombination model fitted to out-of-frame rearrangements, and the resulting probabilities were checked against IGoR. Hypergeometric tests were used in a later analysis to score TCR-TCR, TCR-HLA and TCR-CMV co-occurrence, with a repertoire-size bias correction applied to the TCR pairs. False discovery rates were estimated in a later analysis by permuting HLA or CMV assignments 20 times. In a later analysis, co-occurring TCRs were grouped using DBSCAN, with TCRdist sequence similarity added in when clustering inside HLA-allele-positive subsets. Repertoires with fewer than 30,000 or more than 120,000 public chains, plus five repertoires with anomalous nucleotide sharing, were excluded from co-occurrence clustering. Imported from immuneACCESS, the table was reduced by TCRdb to in-frame sequences with V and J called. These copies leave out some clones; in studies compared against another copy, an unresolved V gene accounts for under half, and the cause of the remainder is not known. V and J calls and clone size come straight from that table; D and trimming were deduced from the DNA. In all, the sample holds tens of thousands of clones, and around four fifths of those were seen once. The ten largest clones take up around a fifth of the sample.

V is pared back by 7 bases and J by 6 bases, with 10 bases lying between the germline termini. CDR1 and CDR2, looked up from the germline V gene, are SGHRS and YFSETQ. Including cysteine and phenylalanine, the CDR3 has 12 amino acids. Only CDR3 DNA is held: 36 bases, read in frame from base 1. In total, approximately 610 healthy bone marrow donors made up the cohort. Cohort members were all nominally healthy when sampled, although unrecorded immune exposures were likely present. The donor was CMV seropositive and was included in the group of 250 to 300 seropositive cohort members. A peripheral blood sample was collected from each donor, and TCR beta sequencing was performed on peripheral blood mononuclear cells. Genomic DNA was extracted from the blood cell samples with the Qiagen DNeasy Blood Extraction Kit.

Specimen: PBMCs. The receptor comes from a woman aged 25 to 39 in good health and CMV-seropositive. The chain is assembled from TRBV5-1 and TRBJ2-2, with a tentative D gene TRBD1 over 5 matching bases. DNA sequence: TGCGCCAGCGCAGGGAAGGCCGGGGAGCTGTTTTTT. This encodes CASAGKAGELFF.